Following are 25 T cell receptor beta chains from one sample sequenced in a study of response to subunit inactivated influenza vaccine. MiXCR, run by TCRdb on the RT-PCR reads, gives a single entry per CDR3 protein. The repertoire holds roughly 570,000 distinct CDR3 sequences, with 13% as singletons. Sequencing was performed on PBMCs from blood, taken roughly 46 days after vaccination. The receptors shown here come from a man in his fifties who received an inactivated influenza vaccine.

This clonotype was recorded at least ten times. The chain links TRBV2 to TRBJ2-3; TRBD2 might be the D (6 bases). Trimming left V 3 bases short and J 3 bases short, with 7 bases between. Germline assignment: CDR1 SNHLY and CDR2 FYNNEI. The CDR3 is made up of 13 amino acids. As DNA, the CDR3 is TGTGCCAGCAGTGAGGCGGGGACAGATACGCAGTATTTT. Encoded protein: CASSEAGTDTQYF.

This clonotype was recorded many times. The gene calls are TRBV20-1 and TRBJ1-1; TRBD1 aligns across 9 bases. J gave up 1 base and V 3 bases, and 6 bases lay outside the gene matches. Germline CDR1 is DFQATT and CDR2 is SNEGSKA (reference sequence). The CDR3 extends over 15 amino acids. CDR3 in amino acids: CSARNHRGQNTEAFF. The CDR3 coding sequence is TGCAGTGCTAGGAACCACAGGGGGCAGAACACTGAAGCTTTCTTT.

This clonotype was picked up a small number of times. V usage is TRBV20-1 and J usage is TRBJ2-3, with 7 bases fitting TRBD2. This CDR3 comprises 15 residues. Losses at the gene ends were 0 bases for V and 2 bases for J; bases not matched to a gene: 5. Germline V gene lookup returns CDR1 DFQATT and CDR2 SNEGSKA (reference sequence). This chain's CDR3 is CSARDFSGATDTQYF. Here the CDR3 DNA reads TGCAGTGCTAGAGATTTCAGCGGGGCCACAGATACGCAGTATTTT.

This clonotype was picked up many times. This chain connects TRBV4-3 to TRBJ2-4, with 8 bases that match TRBD1. CDR1 is LGHNA, CDR2 YSLEER, per germline. This CDR3 comprises 15 residues. Trimming cost V 3 bases and J 0 bases; bases outside gene matches: 1. The CDR3 loop is CASSQTGVAKNIQYF. The CDR3 DNA is TGCGCCAGCAGCCAGACAGGGGTAGCCAAAAACATTCAGTACTTC.

The rearrangement uses TRBV27 and TRBJ2-7; perhaps TRBD1 as D (6 bases). Trimming pared 4 bases from V and 2 bases from J, leaving 12 bases between. Germline V gene data show CDR1 as MNHEY and CDR2 as SMNVEV (reference sequence). The CDR3 is 14 amino acids. The CDR3 sequence: CASSSGTQTYEQYF. The CDR3 coding sequence is TGTGCCAGCAGTTCCGGGACACAAACCTACGAGCAGTACTTC.

J is TRBJ2-7 and V is TRBV12-3 or TRBV12-4; D is ambiguous. The CDR3 loop spans 16 amino acids. Trimming cost V 5 bases and J 2 bases, with 19 bases left between them. The CDR3 DNA reads TGTGCCAGCAGTCTAGGACCCGTCGGCTCTACCTACGAGCAGTACTTC. Translated, it gives CASSLGPVGSTYEQYF.

The chain uses TRBV7-9 and TRBJ2-5; a weak D match, TRBD2 (5 bases). Per the germline V gene, CDR1 is SEHNR and CDR2 is FQNEAQ (reference sequence). Deletions cut 5 bases from V and 0 bases from J, with 10 bases between. The length of the CDR3 is 14 residues. The CDR3: CASSGPGYQETQYF. CDR3 in DNA: TGTGCCAGCAGCGGCCCGGGGTACCAAGAGACCCAGTACTTC. The complete variable domain, with remaining parts taken from reference TRBV7-9 and TRBJ2-5, reads DTGVSQNPRHKITKRGQNVTFRCDPISEHNRLYWYRQTLGQGPEFLTYFQNEAQLEKSRLLSDRFSAERPKGSFSTLEIQRTEQGDSAMYLCASSGPGYQETQYFGPGTRLLVL.

The rearrangement links TRBV16 to TRBJ1-5; 7 bases are a match to TRBD1. In germline, CDR1 is KGHSY, CDR2 FQNENV. J was trimmed by 3 bases and V by 3 bases; bases with no gene match: 14. The CDR3 has 18 residues. The CDR3: CASSQKLRGRSDNQPQHF. CDR3 sequence (DNA): TGTGCCAGCAGCCAGAAGTTAAGGGGGCGGAGTGACAATCAGCCCCAGCATTTT.

The chain carries TRBV20-1 and TRBJ1-1; 8 nucleotides align to TRBD1. The CDR3 is 15 amino acids. CDR1 is DFQATT and CDR2 is SNEGSKA in the germline V gene (reference sequence). V shed 6 bases, J shed 4 bases, and the junction held 13 bases outside the gene matches. CDR3 DNA: TGCAGTGCCACTGGACAGGGAGGGGGGGGCACTGAAGCTTTCTTT. It encodes CSATGQGGGGTEAFF.

Here the CDR3 DNA reads TGTGCCACCACCCCGGGAAGCTCCTACAATGAGCAGTTCTTC. This codes for CATTPGSSYNEQFF. The chain joins TRBV6-1 to TRBJ2-1, with D maybe TRBD2 (5 bases). Germline-derived CDR1 and CDR2 are MNHNS and SASEGT. Between the trimmed V and J ends, which lost 10 bases and 0 bases, there was a span of 13 bases. This CDR3 is built from 14 residues.

The chain recombines TRBV10-3 with TRBJ2-1; the D is unclear. The CDR3 is made up of 12 amino acids. Trimming shortened V by 3 bases and J by 5 bases, and 5 bases separated the two germline ends. Looked up from germline, CDR1 is ENHRY and CDR2 is SYGVKD. The CDR3, as DNA: TGTGCCATCAGTGATGAGGACAATGAGCAGTTCTTC. This translates into CAISDEDNEQFF.

The chain is built from TRBV15 and TRBJ2-7, with D possibly being TRBD2 (6 bases). Germline CDR1 LNHNV, CDR2 YYDKDF (reference sequence). The CDR3 is 16 amino acids. Trimming left V 1 base short and J 2 bases short, with 15 bases between. In DNA, the CDR3 is TGTGCCACCAGCAGAGTTTGGGGGGAGCGGGCCTACGAGCAGTACTTC. This translates into CATSRVWGERAYEQYF.

This clonotype was recorded a few times. The chain recombines TRBV12-3 or TRBV12-4 with TRBJ2-7; no definite D call. The length of the CDR3 is 13 residues. Trimming left V 0 bases short and J 9 bases short, with 12 bases between. The CDR3 sequence is CASSLAGLGWQYF. DNA for the CDR3: TGTGCCAGCAGTTTAGCAGGGCTAGGGTGGCAGTACTTC.

The V call is TRBV5-6, the J call TRBJ2-5, with 8 bases that match TRBD1. This CDR3 has 15 amino acids. In germline, CDR1 is SGHDT, CDR2 YYEEEE. J lost 1 base, V lost 1 base, and 3 bases had no gene match. CDR3 DNA: TGTGCCAGCAGCTTGCTACAGGGGGGCCAAGAGACCCAGTACTTC. Its translation is CASSLLQGGQETQYF.

The chain combines TRBV7-9 with TRBJ2-3; D is possibly TRBD1 (5 bases). Germline CDR1 and CDR2: SEHNR and FQNEAQ (reference sequence). The CDR3 spans 13 residues. Between the trimmed V and J ends, which lost 8 bases and 4 bases, there was a span of 13 bases. The CDR3 is CASDGLGPDTQYF. The CDR3 DNA follows: TGTGCCAGCGACGGTCTGGGGCCAGATACGCAGTATTTT. Using reference TRBV7-9 and TRBJ2-3 for the parts outside the CDR3, the full variable domain is DTGVSQNPRHKITKRGQNVTFRCDPISEHNRLYWYRQTLGQGPEFLTYFQNEAQLEKSRLLSDRFSAERPKGSFSTLEIQRTEQGDSAMYLCASDGLGPDTQYFGPGTRLTVL.

This chain connects TRBV15 to TRBJ1-5, with D tentatively TRBD1 (5 bases). Germline CDR1 LNHNV, CDR2 YYDKDF (reference sequence). This CDR3 has 18 residues. The germline V and J ends were trimmed by 0 bases and 0 bases, with 15 bases remaining between them. CDR3 sequence reads: CATSRDFETEYSNQPQHF. DNA for the CDR3: TGTGCCACCAGCAGAGACTTTGAGACAGAATATAGCAATCAGCCCCAGCATTTT.

The chain has TRBV27 and TRBJ2-3; a possible D gene is TRBD2 (5 bases). CDR3 length equals 16 residues. With 6 bases removed from V and 2 bases from J, the gap between germline ends came to 18 bases. Per germline, CDR1 MNHEY and CDR2 SMNVEV (reference sequence). The CDR3 loop is CASRPPGQDFTDTQYF. In DNA form, the CDR3 reads TGTGCCAGCAGACCTCCGGGTCAGGACTTCACAGATACGCAGTATTTT.

The V call is TRBV5-6, the J call TRBJ2-1; 7 positions match TRBD2. There are 14 residues in the CDR3. The trim removed 0 bases at V and 10 bases at J, leaving 7 bases unmatched. Germline V CDR1 and CDR2: SGHDT, YYEEEE. CDR3 protein: CASSLARGKEEQFF. DNA of the CDR3: TGTGCCAGCAGCTTGGCGCGGGGGAAGGAGGAGCAGTTCTTC.

DNA for the CDR3: TGTGCCATCAGTGAGTCATCAAGTTGGCTCACAGATACGCAGTATTTT. Protein product: CAISESSSWLTDTQYF. This chain joins TRBV10-3 and TRBJ2-3; D not certain. Germline loops: CDR1 ENHRY, CDR2 SYGVKD. Trimming removed 0 bases at V and 2 bases at J, with 12 bases between. The CDR3 is 16 amino acids.

A few counts support this clonotype. The chain employs TRBV12-3 or TRBV12-4 and TRBJ2-1; no clear D. The CDR3 length is 14 residues. V was pared by 8 bases and J by 2 bases, with 13 bases between. CDR3 bases: TGTGCCAGCGGTGAAGCGTCAACCTACAATGAGCAGTTCTTC. It codes for CASGEASTYNEQFF.

CDR3: CASSLALGRRTDTQYF. The CDR3 region has the DNA TGTGCCAGCAGCTTAGCGCTGGGGCGGAGGACAGATACGCAGTATTTT. The genes are TRBV7-9 and TRBJ2-3; D may be TRBD1 or TRBD2 (5 bases each). Germline assignment: CDR1 SEHNR and CDR2 FQNEAQ (reference sequence). Trimming removed 0 bases at V and 3 bases at J, with 13 bases between. The CDR3 runs 16 residues.

In this sample, this clonotype turned up a few times. The rearrangement uses TRBV6-2 or TRBV6-3 and TRBJ2-7; 8 nucleotides line up with TRBD2. CDR1 and CDR2 from the germline V gene are MNHEY and SVGEGT. This CDR3 is 15 amino acids long. Trimming cost V 5 bases and J 3 bases; bases outside gene matches: 9. DNA for the CDR3: TGTGCCAGCAGTAGAAGACTAGCGAACAACTACGAGCAGTACTTC. Translated: CASSRRLANNYEQYF.

V is TRBV5-1 and J is TRBJ1-1; possibly TRBD1 for D (5 bases). From germline, CDR1 is SGHRS and CDR2 YFSETQ. V lost 4 bases and J 1 base, leaving 11 bases between the germline ends. This CDR3 is built from 14 residues. The DNA for the CDR3 is TGCGCCAGCAGCATACAGGTTGAGAACACTGAAGCTTTCTTT. It translates to CASSIQVENTEAFF.

This clonotype was seen a single time. Compared with germline, one end of the junction differs, possibly owing to a read error. V gene TRBV6-1 combines with J gene TRBJ1-1, with D maybe TRBD1 (5 bases). Germline-derived CDR1 and CDR2 are MNHNS and SASEGT. The CDR3 has 12 residues. CDR3 region: CASNEGAREAFF. As DNA, the CDR3 is TGTGCCAGCAATGAAGGGGCGCGAGAAGCTTTCTTT.

The chain links TRBV6-1 to TRBJ1-2; maybe TRBD1 (5 bases). Germline assignment: CDR1 MNHNS and CDR2 SASEGT. CDR3 size: 13 residues. Trimming pared 0 bases from V and 3 bases from J, leaving 5 bases between. The CDR3 DNA sequence: TGTGCCAGCAGTGAAGCGGGGGACTATGGCTACACCTTC. Translation gives CASSEAGDYGYTF.